This entry lists 18 T cell receptor beta chains sequenced from one sample in a study of T cell repertoires in cytomegalovirus infection. Each CDR3 protein is one row after TCRdb ran MiXCR on the reads. The sample has a few hundred thousand distinct CDR3 sequences; 26% are singletons. The material sequenced was PBMCs. The origin of the receptors is a human donor in good health (CMV status not recorded). Some clones in this sample may be carry-over from other donors' samples.

This chain links TRBV7-9 with TRBJ2-1; TRBD2 agrees at 11 bases. The CDR3 length is 17 residues. In germline, CDR1 is SEHNR, CDR2 FQNEAQ (reference sequence). J gave up 5 bases and V 0 bases, and 6 bases lay outside the gene matches. The DNA of the CDR3 is TGTGCCAGCAGCTTAGCCCTAGCGGGAGGCTCAAACAATGAGCAGTTCTTC. Translating gives CASSLALAGGSNNEQFF.

This clonotype came up a few times. The V call is TRBV7-2, the J call TRBJ2-7, with TRBD1 as a possible D gene (6 bases). Per the germline V gene, CDR1 is SGHTA and CDR2 is FQGNSA. The CDR3 consists of 15 residues. Deletions cut 1 base from V and 2 bases from J, with 12 bases between. The CDR3 is CASSLGGLVPYEQYF. In DNA form, the CDR3 reads TGTGCCAGCAGCTTAGGGGGGCTGGTCCCCTACGAGCAGTACTTC.

The chain recombines TRBV20-1 with TRBJ1-1; the D gene is possibly TRBD1 (5 bases). The CDR3 runs to 15 residues. Per the germline V gene, CDR1 is DFQATT and CDR2 is SNEGSKA (reference sequence). V was shortened by 2 bases and J by 4 bases, with 17 bases between the two germline ends. The CDR3 here is CSARRQGRWITEAFF. As DNA, the CDR3 is TGCAGTGCTAGAAGGCAGGGAAGGTGGATCACTGAAGCTTTCTTT.

This clonotype was picked up a small number of times. The chain couples TRBV28 to TRBJ2-6; maybe TRBD1 (7 bases). The CDR3 contains 18 residues. Germline-derived CDR1 and CDR2 are MDHEN and SYDVKM. V was clipped by 1 base and J by 1 base, with 14 bases between them. The CDR3 here is CASSLFPGGGSGANVLTF. The CDR3 coding sequence is TGTGCCAGCAGTTTATTCCCAGGGGGAGGATCTGGGGCCAACGTCCTGACTTTC.

The chain is built from TRBV10-3 and TRBJ2-7, with 11 bases identical to TRBD2. The CDR3 totals 15 residues. Trimming at V came to 6 bases and at J to 2 bases, leaving 6 bases not matched to a gene. In germline, CDR1 is ENHRY, CDR2 SYGVKD. The CDR3 DNA is TGTGCCATCAGGGGGACTAGCGGCAGTACCTACGAGCAGTACTTC. The encoded protein is CAIRGTSGSTYEQYF.

This clonotype was counted at least ten times. The rearrangement links TRBV7-8 to TRBJ2-1; 8 nucleotides agree with TRBD2. Germline CDR1 SGHVS, CDR2 FQNEAQ. The CDR3 contains 15 residues. With 8 bases clipped from V and 7 bases from J, the junction kept 13 bases outside the gene matches. The CDR3 bases are TGTGCCAGCGTTTGGCGGGAGGTGCCAGGAAATGAGCAGTTCTTC. It specifies CASVWREVPGNEQFF.

CDR3 sequence: CASDARRWTDTQYF. The CDR3 DNA sequence: TGTGCCAGCGATGCCAGACGATGGACAGATACGCAGTATTTT. This chain uses TRBV6-2 or TRBV6-3 with TRBJ2-3; the D is unclear. CDR1 and CDR2 (germline): MNHEY, SVGEGT. V lost 8 bases to trimming and J lost 3 bases, with 15 bases between them. This CDR3 is built from 14 residues.

The V call is TRBV24-1, the J call TRBJ2-3; 8 bases fit TRBD1. The CDR3 is 16 residues long. The germline gives CDR1 KGHDR, CDR2 SFDVKD. The junction had 3 bases not matched to a gene; V was cut back by 2 bases and J by 0 bases. Written as DNA, the CDR3 is TGTGCCACCAGTGATTCTAGGACAGGGAGCACAGATACGCAGTATTTT. Amino acid sequence: CATSDSRTGSTDTQYF.

This clonotype was observed at least ten times. The chain recombines TRBV7-2 with TRBJ2-1; 7 positions match TRBD1. The CDR3 runs 15 residues. The junction had 4 bases not matched to a gene; V was cut back by 1 base and J by 4 bases. CDR1 and CDR2 (germline): SGHTA, FQGNSA. The CDR3, as DNA: TGTGCCAGCAGCTTAGTCGGGACAGAGTACAATGAGCAGTTCTTC. The encoded protein is CASSLVGTEYNEQFF. The full variable domain, its missing parts supplied by reference TRBV7-2 and TRBJ2-1, is GAGVSQSPSNKVTEKGKDVELRCDPISGHTALYWYRQSLGQGLEFLIYFQGNSAPDKSGLPSDRFSAERTGGSVSTLTIQRTQQEDSAVYLCASSLVGTEYNEQFFGPGTRLTVL.

As for this clonotype: The junction differs from germline at one of its ends, possibly a read error. The chain combines TRBV20-1 with TRBJ1-5, with D uncertain. The CDR3 runs 10 residues. The V gene's germline CDR1 is DFQATT and CDR2 SNEGSKA (reference sequence). DNA of the CDR3: TGCAGTGACGCGAATCGGCCCCAGCATTTT. Amino acid sequence: CSDANRPQHF.

V and J are TRBV6-2 or TRBV6-3 and TRBJ1-5, with D possibly being TRBD1 (5 bases). The V end was cut by 2 bases, the J end by 0 bases, with 14 bases between. The CDR3 consists of 17 residues. Germline CDR1 MNHEY, CDR2 SVGEGT. The CDR3 here is CASSYRAAGTSNQPQHF. As DNA, the CDR3 is TGTGCCAGCAGTTACAGGGCGGCCGGGACTAGCAATCAGCCCCAGCATTTT.

The rearrangement joins TRBV4-1 to TRBJ2-1; 13 nucleotides match TRBD2. J gave up 1 base and V 5 bases, and 8 bases lay outside the gene matches. The CDR3 contains 18 residues. Germline V gives CDR1 MGHRA, CDR2 YSYEKL. The CDR3 bases are TGCGCCAGCAGCTCCCGACTAGCGGGAGGCGATTCCTACAATGAGCAGTTCTTC. Encoded protein: CASSSRLAGGDSYNEQFF.

This clonotype was detected a few times. The J gene is TRBJ2-3, the V gene TRBV11-3, with no clear D. This CDR3 has 13 residues. CDR1 is SGHNT and CDR2 is YENEEA in the germline V gene. Trimming shortened V by 5 bases and J by 5 bases, and 11 bases separated the two germline ends. The CDR3, as DNA: TGTGCCAGCAGCGATATACCCCAAGATACGCAGTATTTT. Amino acids: CASSDIPQDTQYF.

V is TRBV6-2 or TRBV6-3 and J is TRBJ2-7; D gene unclear. The CDR3 covers 12 residues. Germline V gene data show CDR1 as MNHEY and CDR2 as SVGEGT. The V end was cut by 4 bases, the J end by 8 bases, with 12 bases between. The CDR3 sequence is CASSSLRYQQYF. The CDR3 bases are TGTGCCAGCAGTTCATTGCGTTATCAGCAGTACTTC.

This clonotype was detected a few times. The chain uses TRBV6-2 or TRBV6-3 and TRBJ2-3, with D possibly TRBD2 on 5 matching bases. The CDR3 totals 10 residues. CDR1 MNHEY and CDR2 SVGEGT come from the germline V gene. V was clipped by 8 bases and J by 11 bases, with 11 bases between them. The DNA for the CDR3 is TGTGCCAGCGAGGGCTTTATGCAGTATTTT. Translating it yields CASEGFMQYF.

This clonotype occurred a few times. The chain links TRBV27 to TRBJ2-1; D uncertain. This CDR3 has 15 amino acids. Trimming shortened V by 1 base and J by 2 bases, and 9 bases separated the two germline ends. CDR1 MNHEY and CDR2 SMNVEV come from the germline V gene (reference sequence). For the CDR3, the DNA is TGTGCCAGCAGTTTATACGGGTCCCCCTACAATGAGCAGTTCTTC. Translating gives CASSLYGSPYNEQFF.

This chain joins TRBV28 and TRBJ2-6, with 14 bases matching TRBD2. The CDR3 consists of 21 residues. The V gene end was trimmed by 6 bases and the J gene end by 2 bases; junction bases not matched to a gene: 15. The V gene's germline CDR1 is MDHEN and CDR2 SYDVKM. The CDR3 region is CASSTRPGLAGEGTGANVLTF. The DNA for the CDR3 is TGTGCCAGCAGCACGCGTCCGGGACTAGCGGGAGAGGGGACTGGGGCCAACGTCCTGACTTTC.

This clonotype was counted many times. The chain joins TRBV7-2 to TRBJ2-5; the D is unclear. CDR3 length equals 11 residues. Trimming left V 3 bases short and J 7 bases short, with 6 bases between. CDR1 and CDR2 (germline): SGHTA, FQGNSA. This CDR3 is CASSFLGTQYF. The CDR3 DNA reads as TGTGCCAGCAGCTTCCTCGGGACCCAGTACTTC.